This T cell receptor (beta chain) was retrieved from a study of T-cell reconstitution after alpha-beta-depleted transplantation in children. Overall study findings and caveats: Newly produced T cells mostly provided counts and TCRbeta diversity after one year, as hyperexpanded clones declined.

The TCRbeta library incorporated unique molecular identifiers. MiXCR, run by TCRdb on the PCR reads, gives a single entry per CDR3 protein. The repertoire consists of almost 500,000 distinct CDR3 sequences, with under 12% occurring once and the leading ten covering roughly 2.1%. CDR3 length equals 15 residues. The ends were cut back, 1 base at V and 10 bases at J, with 19 bases in the middle. About this clonotype: Its cognate antigen is unknown.

This TCR was recovered from a child aged 2-15 years with inherited bone marrow failure, due to receive a stem cell transplant. The source was PBMCs, collected before TCRalphabeta/CD19-depleted stem cell transplant. The chain joins TRBV12-3 or TRBV12-4 to TRBJ1-1; D possibly corresponds to TRBD1 (5 bases). The CDR3 bases are TGTGCCAGCAGTTTAGTCCGTACAGGTGATAAAGGAGCTTTCTTT. Its translation: CASSLVRTGDKGAFF.